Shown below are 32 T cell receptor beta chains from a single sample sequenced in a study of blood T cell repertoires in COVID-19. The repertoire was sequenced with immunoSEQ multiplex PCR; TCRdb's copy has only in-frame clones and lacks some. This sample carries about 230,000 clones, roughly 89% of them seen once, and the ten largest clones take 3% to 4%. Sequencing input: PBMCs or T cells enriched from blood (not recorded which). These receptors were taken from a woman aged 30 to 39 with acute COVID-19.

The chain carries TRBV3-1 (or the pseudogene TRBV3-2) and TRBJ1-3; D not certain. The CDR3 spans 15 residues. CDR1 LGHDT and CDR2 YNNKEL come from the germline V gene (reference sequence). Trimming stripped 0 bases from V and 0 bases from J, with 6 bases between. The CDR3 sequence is CASSQDIGSGNTIYF. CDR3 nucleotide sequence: TGTGCCAGCAGCCAAGATATCGGCTCTGGAAACACCATATATTTT.

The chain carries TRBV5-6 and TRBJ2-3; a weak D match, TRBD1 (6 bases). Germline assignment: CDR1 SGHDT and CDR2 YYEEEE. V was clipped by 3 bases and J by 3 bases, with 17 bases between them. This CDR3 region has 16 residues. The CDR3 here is CASSWGNQGPTDTQYF. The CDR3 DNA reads TGTGCCAGCAGCTGGGGGAACCAGGGGCCGACAGATACGCAGTATTTT.

The CDR3 nucleotides are TGTGCCAGCAGCGTAGCTTCACACTGGGGCACAACAAATTCACCCCTCCACTTT. Protein product: CASSVASHWGTTNSPLHF. This chain joins TRBV9 and TRBJ1-6, with D perhaps TRBD1 (5 bases). V shed 0 bases and J shed 7 bases, with 20 bases lying between them. CDR1 and CDR2 from the germline V gene are SGDLS and YYNGEE. This CDR3 has 18 amino acids.

Here the CDR3 DNA reads TGTGCCAGCAGCTTGGTAGTTAATTCACCCCTCCACTTT. Encoded protein: CASSLVVNSPLHF. The chain couples TRBV7-2 to TRBJ1-6, with unresolved D. The CDR3 totals 13 residues. Germline V gene sequence: CDR1 SGHTA, CDR2 FQGNSA. The V gene lost 3 bases and the J gene lost 6 bases, with 6 bases spanning the gap.

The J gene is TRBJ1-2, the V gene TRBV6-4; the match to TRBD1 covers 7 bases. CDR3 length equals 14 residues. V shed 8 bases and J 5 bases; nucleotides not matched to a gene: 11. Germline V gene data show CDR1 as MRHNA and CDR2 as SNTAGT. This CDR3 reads CASPRDPRGYGYTF. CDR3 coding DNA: TGTGCCAGCCCCCGGGACCCCAGGGGGTATGGCTACACCTTC.

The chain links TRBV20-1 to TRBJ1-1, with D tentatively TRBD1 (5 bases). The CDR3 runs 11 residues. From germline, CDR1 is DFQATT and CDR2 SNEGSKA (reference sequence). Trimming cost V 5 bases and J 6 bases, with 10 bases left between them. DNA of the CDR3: TGCAGTGCTCGGGGGTTCTCTGAAGCTTTCTTT. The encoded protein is CSARGFSEAFF.

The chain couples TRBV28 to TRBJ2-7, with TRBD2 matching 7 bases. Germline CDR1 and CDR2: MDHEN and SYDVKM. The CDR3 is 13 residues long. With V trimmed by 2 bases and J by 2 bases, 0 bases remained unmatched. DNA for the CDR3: TGTGCCAGCAGTTTAGCGGGGGCCTACGAGCAGTACTTC. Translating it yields CASSLAGAYEQYF.

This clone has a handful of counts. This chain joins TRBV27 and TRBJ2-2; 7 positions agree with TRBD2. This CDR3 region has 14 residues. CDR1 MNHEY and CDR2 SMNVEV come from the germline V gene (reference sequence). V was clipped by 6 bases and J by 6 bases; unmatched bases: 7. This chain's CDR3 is CASRWTSKAGELFF. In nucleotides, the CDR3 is TGTGCCAGCAGATGGACTAGTAAAGCCGGGGAGCTGTTTTTT.

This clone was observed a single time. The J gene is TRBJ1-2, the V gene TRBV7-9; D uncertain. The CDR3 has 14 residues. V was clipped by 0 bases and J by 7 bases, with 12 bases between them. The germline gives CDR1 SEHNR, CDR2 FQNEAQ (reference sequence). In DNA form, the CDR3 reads TGTGCCAGCAGCTTAGCCTCGAGGGTACGTGGCTACACCTTC. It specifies CASSLASRVRGYTF.

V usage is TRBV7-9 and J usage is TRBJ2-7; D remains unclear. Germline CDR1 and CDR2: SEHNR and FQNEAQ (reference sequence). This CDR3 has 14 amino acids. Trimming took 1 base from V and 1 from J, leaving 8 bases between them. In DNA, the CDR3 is TGTGCCAGCAGCTTAGGGGCCCTTTCCTACGAGCAGTACTTC. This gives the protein CASSLGALSYEQYF.

For the CDR3, the DNA is TGTGCCAGCAGTCCTCGGCAGGGTTATAGCAATCAGCCCCAGCATTTT. Translation gives CASSPRQGYSNQPQHF. The rearrangement uses TRBV27 and TRBJ1-5; D might be TRBD1 (5 bases). CDR3 length: 16 residues. Germline V gene data show CDR1 as MNHEY and CDR2 as SMNVEV (reference sequence). Trimming took 5 bases from V and 0 from J, leaving 14 bases between them.

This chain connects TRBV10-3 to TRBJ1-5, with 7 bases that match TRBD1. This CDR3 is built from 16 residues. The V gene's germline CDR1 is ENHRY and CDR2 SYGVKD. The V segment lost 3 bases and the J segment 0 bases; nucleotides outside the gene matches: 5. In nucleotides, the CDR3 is TGTGCCATCAGTGAAAGAGCAGGGGGTAGCAATCAGCCCCAGCATTTT. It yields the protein CAISERAGGSNQPQHF.

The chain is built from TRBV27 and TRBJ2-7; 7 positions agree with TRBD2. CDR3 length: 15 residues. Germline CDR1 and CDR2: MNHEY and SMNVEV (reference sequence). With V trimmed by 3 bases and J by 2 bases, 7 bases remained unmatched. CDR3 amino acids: CASSLGGYYPYEQYF. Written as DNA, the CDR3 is TGTGCCAGCAGTTTGGGGGGGTATTACCCCTACGAGCAGTACTTC.

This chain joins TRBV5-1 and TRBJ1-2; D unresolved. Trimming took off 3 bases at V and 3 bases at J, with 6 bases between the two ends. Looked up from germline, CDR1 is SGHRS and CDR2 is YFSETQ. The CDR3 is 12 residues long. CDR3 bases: TGCGCCAGCAGCTCTCGGGACTATGGCTACACCTTC. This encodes CASSSRDYGYTF.

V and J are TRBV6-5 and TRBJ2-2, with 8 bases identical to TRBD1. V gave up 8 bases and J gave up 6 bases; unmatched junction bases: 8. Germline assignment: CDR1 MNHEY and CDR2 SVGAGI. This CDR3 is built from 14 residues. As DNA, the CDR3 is TGTGCCAGCGTTGTGACAGGGGTTCCCGGGGAGCTGTTTTTT. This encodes CASVVTGVPGELFF.

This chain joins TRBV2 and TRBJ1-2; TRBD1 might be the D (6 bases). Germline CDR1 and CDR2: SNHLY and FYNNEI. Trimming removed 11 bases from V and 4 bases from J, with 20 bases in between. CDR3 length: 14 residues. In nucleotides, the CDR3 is TGTGCCCCCGTTCCGAAGGACAGTCCCTATGGCTACACCTTC. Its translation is CAPVPKDSPYGYTF.

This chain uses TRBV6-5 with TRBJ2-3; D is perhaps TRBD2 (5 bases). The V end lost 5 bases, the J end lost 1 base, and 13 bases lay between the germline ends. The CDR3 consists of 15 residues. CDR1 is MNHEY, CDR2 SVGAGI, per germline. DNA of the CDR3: TGTGCCAGCAGTCATAGGACTCGCGGCACAGATACGCAGTATTTT. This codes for CASSHRTRGTDTQYF.

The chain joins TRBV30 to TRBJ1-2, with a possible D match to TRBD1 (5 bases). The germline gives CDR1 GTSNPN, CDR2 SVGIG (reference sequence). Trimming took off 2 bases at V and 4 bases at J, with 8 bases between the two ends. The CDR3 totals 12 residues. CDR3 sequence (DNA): TGTGCCTGGAGTACCGACAGCTATGGCTACACCTTC. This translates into CAWSTDSYGYTF.

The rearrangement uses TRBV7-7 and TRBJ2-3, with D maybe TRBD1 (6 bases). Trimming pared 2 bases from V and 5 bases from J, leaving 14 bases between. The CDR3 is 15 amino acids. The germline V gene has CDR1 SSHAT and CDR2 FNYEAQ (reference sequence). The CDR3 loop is CASSLTTGSQDTQYF. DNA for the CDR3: TGTGCCAGCAGCTTAACTACAGGGAGTCAAGATACGCAGTATTTT.

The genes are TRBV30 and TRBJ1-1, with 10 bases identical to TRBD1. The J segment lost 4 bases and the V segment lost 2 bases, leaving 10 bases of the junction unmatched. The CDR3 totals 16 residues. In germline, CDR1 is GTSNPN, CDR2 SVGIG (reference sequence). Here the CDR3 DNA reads TGTGCCTGGAGTTCCCGACAGGGGGCTGTAGGCACTGAAGCTTTCTTT. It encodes CAWSSRQGAVGTEAFF.

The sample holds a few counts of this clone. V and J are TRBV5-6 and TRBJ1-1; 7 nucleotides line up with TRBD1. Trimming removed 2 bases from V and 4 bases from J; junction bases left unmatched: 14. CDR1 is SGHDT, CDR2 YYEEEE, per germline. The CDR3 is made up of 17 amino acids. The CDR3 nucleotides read TGTGCCAGCAGCTTTAGACAGGGTCGCTCCGGAAGCACTGAAGCTTTCTTT. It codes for CASSFRQGRSGSTEAFF.

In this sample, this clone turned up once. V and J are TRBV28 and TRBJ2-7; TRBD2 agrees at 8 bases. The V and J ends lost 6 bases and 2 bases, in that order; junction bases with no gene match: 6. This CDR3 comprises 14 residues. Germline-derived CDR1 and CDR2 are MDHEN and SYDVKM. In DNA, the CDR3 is TGTGCCAGCAGAGAGGGACTAGTCCCCTACGAGCAGTACTTC. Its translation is CASREGLVPYEQYF.

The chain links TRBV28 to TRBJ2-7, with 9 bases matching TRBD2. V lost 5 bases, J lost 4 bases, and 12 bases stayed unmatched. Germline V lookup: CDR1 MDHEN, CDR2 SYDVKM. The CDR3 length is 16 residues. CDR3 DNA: TGTGCCAGCAGTCTAATAGCGGGGGTGACACCTTACGAGCAGTACTTC. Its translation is CASSLIAGVTPYEQYF.

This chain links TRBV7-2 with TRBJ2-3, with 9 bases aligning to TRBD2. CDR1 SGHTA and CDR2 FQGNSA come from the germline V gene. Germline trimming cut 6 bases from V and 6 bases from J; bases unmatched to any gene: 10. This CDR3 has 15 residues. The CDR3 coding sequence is TGTGCCAGCAGTCAAAAGTCTAGCGGGGAGGATACGCAGTATTTT. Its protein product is CASSQKSSGEDTQYF.

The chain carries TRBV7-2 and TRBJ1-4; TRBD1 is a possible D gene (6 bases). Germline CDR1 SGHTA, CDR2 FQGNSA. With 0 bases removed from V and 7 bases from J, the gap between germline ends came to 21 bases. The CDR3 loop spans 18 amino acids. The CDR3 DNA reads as TGTGCCAGCAGCTTAGCCCCCGGGGGGGAGGGGGGACCTGAAAAACTGTTTTTT. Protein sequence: CASSLAPGGEGGPEKLFF.

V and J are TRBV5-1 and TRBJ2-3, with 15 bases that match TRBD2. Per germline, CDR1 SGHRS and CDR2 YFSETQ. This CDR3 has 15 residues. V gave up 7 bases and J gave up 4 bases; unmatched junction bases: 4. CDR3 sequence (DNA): TGCGCCAGCGGACTAGCGGGGGGGCGGGCAGATACGCAGTATTTT. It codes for CASGLAGGRADTQYF.

The CDR3, as DNA: TGTGCCAGCAGCCAAGATCGGGGGGGCCTTTTGTACGAGCAGTACTTC. Translation: CASSQDRGGLLYEQYF. V gene TRBV4-2 combines with J gene TRBJ2-7; TRBD2 matches 8 bases. This CDR3 spans 16 amino acids. With 0 bases clipped from V and 4 bases from J, the junction kept 8 bases outside the gene matches. The germline CDR1 and CDR2 sequences are LGHNA and YNFKEQ.

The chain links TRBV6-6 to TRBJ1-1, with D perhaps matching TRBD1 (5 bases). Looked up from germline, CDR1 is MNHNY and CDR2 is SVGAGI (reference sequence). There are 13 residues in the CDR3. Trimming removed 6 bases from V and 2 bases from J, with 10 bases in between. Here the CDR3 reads CASSLGLNTEAFF. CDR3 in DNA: TGTGCCAGCAGCCTGGGACTTAACACTGAAGCTTTCTTT.

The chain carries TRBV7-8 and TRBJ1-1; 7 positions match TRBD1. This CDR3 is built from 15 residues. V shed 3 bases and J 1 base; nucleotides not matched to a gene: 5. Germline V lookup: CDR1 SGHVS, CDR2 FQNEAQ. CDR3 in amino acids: CASSFQWTGNTEAFF. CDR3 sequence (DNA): TGTGCCAGCAGCTTCCAATGGACAGGGAACACTGAAGCTTTCTTT.

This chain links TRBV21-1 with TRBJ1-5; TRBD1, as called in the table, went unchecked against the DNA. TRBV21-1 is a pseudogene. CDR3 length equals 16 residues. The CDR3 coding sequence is TGTGCCAGCAGCAATCCACTTTACAGGGGAGGTCAGCCCCAGCATTTT. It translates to CASSNPLYRGGQPQHF.

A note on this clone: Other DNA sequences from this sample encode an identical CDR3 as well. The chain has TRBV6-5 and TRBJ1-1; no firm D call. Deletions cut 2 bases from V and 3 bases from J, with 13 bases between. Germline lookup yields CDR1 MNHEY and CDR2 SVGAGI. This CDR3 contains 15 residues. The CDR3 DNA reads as TGTGCCAGCAGTTACCGGGGATTGGGCGACACTGAAGCTTTCTTT. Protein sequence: CASSYRGLGDTEAFF.

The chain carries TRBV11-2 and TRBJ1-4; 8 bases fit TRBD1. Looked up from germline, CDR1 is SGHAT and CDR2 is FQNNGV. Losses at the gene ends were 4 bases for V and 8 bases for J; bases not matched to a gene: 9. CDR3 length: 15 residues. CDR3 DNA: TGTGCCAGCAGCTCCACCGGGACAGGCGGCGAAAAACTGTTTTTT. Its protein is CASSSTGTGGEKLFF. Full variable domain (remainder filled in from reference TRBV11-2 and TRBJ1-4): EAGVAQSPRYKIIEKRQSVAFWCNPISGHATLYWYQQILGQGPKLLIQFQNNGVVDDSQLPKDRFSAERLKGVDSTLKIQPAKLEDSAVYLCASSSTGTGGEKLFFGSGTQLSVL.